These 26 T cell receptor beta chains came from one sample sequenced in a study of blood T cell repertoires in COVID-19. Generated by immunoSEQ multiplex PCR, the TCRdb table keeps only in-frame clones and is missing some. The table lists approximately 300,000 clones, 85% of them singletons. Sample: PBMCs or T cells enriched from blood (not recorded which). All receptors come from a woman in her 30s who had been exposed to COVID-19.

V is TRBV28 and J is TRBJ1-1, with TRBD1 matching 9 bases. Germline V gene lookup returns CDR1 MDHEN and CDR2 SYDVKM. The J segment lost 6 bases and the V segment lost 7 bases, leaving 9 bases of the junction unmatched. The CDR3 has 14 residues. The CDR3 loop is CASIDYRGPAEAFF. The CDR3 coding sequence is TGTGCCAGCATTGATTACAGGGGGCCGGCTGAAGCTTTCTTT.

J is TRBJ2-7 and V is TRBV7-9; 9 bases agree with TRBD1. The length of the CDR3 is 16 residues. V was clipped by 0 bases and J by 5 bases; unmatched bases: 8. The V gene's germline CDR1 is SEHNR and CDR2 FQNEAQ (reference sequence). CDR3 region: CASSLAVGTGLHEQYF. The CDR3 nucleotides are TGTGCCAGCAGCTTAGCGGTCGGGACAGGGCTGCACGAGCAGTACTTC.

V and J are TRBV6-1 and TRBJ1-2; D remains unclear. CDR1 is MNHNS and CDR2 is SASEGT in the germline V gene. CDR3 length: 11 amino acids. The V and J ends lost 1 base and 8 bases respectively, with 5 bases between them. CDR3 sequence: CASSEGRGYTF. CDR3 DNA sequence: TGTGCCAGCAGTGAAGGTCGGGGCTACACCTTC.

The CDR3 DNA reads as TGCAGTGCTAGTGGCAGGGGGCCCTTCTACGAGCAGTACTTC. It is translated as CSASGRGPFYEQYF. The chain uses TRBV20-1 and TRBJ2-7; 8 bases fit TRBD1. Germline assignment: CDR1 DFQATT and CDR2 SNEGSKA (reference sequence). V shed 3 bases and J 3 bases; nucleotides not matched to a gene: 7. CDR3 length: 14 residues.

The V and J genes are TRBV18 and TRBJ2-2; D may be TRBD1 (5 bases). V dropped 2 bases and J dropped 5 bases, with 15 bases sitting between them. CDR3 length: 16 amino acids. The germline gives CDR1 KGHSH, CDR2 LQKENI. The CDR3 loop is CASSPRSEGVTGELFF. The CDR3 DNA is TGTGCCAGCTCACCAAGGTCGGAAGGGGTGACCGGGGAGCTGTTTTTT.

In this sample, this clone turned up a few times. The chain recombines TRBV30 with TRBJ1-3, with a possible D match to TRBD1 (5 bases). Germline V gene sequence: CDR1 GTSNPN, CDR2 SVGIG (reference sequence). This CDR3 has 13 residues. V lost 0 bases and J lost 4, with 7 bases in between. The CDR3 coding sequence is TGTGCCTGGAGTGTACCAGGGGGAAACACCATATATTTT. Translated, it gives CAWSVPGGNTIYF.

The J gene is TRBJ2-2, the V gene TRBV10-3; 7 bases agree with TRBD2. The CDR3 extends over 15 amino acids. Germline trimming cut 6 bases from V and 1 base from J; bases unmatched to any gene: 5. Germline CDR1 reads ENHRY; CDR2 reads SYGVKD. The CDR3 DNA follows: TGTGCCATCAGGAACAGCGGGGTGAACACCGGGGAGCTGTTTTTT. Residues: CAIRNSGVNTGELFF.

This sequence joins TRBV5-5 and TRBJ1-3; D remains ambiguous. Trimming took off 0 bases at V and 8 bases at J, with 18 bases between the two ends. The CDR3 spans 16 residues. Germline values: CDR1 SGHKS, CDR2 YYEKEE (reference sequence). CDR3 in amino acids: CASSLDSINFDDTIYF. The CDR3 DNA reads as TGTGCCAGCAGCTTGGATAGTATAAACTTCGATGACACCATATATTTT.

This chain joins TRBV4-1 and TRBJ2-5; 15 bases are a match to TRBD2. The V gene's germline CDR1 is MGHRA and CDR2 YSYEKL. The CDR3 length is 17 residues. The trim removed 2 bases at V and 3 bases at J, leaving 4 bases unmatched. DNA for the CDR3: TGCGCCAGCAGCCAATGGACTAGCGGGAGGGGAGAAGAGACCCAGTACTTC. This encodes CASSQWTSGRGEETQYF.

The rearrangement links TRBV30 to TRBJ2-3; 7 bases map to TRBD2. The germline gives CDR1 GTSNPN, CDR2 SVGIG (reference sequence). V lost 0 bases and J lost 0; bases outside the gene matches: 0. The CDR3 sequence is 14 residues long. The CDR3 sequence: CAWSVAGSTDTQYF. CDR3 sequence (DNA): TGTGCCTGGAGTGTAGCGGGAAGCACAGATACGCAGTATTTT.

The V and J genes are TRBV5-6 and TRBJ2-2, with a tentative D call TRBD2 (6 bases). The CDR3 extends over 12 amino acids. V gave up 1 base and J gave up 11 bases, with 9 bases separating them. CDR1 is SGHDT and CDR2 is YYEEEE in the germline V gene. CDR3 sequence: CASSLLRDELFF. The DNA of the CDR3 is TGTGCCAGCAGCTTGTTGCGGGACGAGCTGTTTTTT. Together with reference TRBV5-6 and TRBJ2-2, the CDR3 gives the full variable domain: DAGVTQSPTHLIKTRGQQVTLRCSPKSGHDTVSWYQQALGQGPQFIFQYYEEEERQRGNFPDRFSGHQFPNYSSELNVNALLLGDSALYLCASSLLRDELFFGEGSRLTVL.

The CDR3 sequence: CASSLAGGRDEQFF. CDR3 DNA sequence: TGTGCCAGCAGCTTAGCGGGGGGGCGCGATGAGCAGTTCTTC. The rearrangement joins TRBV7-2 to TRBJ2-1; possible D gene TRBD2, 7 bases. V was pared by 0 bases and J by 8 bases, with 11 bases between. This CDR3 comprises 14 residues. The germline gives CDR1 SGHTA, CDR2 FQGNSA.

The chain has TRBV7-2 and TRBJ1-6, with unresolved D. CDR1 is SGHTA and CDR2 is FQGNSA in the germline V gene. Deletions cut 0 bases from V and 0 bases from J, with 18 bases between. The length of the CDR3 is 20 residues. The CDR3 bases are TGTGCCAGCAGCTTAGCGCGTATCACTCGGAGAAGCTCCTATAATTCACCCCTCCACTTT. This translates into CASSLARITRRSSYNSPLHF.

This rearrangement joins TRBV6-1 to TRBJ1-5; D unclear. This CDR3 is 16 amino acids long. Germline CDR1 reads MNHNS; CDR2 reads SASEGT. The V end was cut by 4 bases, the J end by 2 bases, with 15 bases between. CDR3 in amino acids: CASSAPFLSGNQPQHF. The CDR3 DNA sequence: TGTGCCAGCAGTGCTCCTTTTCTTTCGGGCAATCAGCCCCAGCATTTT.

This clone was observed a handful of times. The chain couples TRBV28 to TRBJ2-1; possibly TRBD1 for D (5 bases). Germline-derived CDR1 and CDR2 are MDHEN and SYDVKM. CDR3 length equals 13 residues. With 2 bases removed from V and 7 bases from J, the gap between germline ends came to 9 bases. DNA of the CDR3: TGTGCCAGCAGTTTAGTTTCAGGGAATGAGCAGTTCTTC. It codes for CASSLVSGNEQFF.

The CDR3 sequence: CASSTPHNRGGNTIYF. CDR3 DNA: TGTGCCAGCAGCACCCCCCACAACAGGGGTGGAAACACCATATATTTT. V usage is TRBV21-1 and J usage is TRBJ1-3; the table's D call, TRBD1, has no DNA check behind it. TRBV21-1 is reported as a pseudogene. The CDR3 is 16 amino acids.

DNA of the CDR3: TGTGCCAGCAGCTTCCCAACCTCCGGGACAGGGGGAAGTGAGCAGTTCTTC. Its protein product is CASSFPTSGTGGSEQFF. The chain is built from TRBV9 and TRBJ2-1; TRBD1 matches at 11 bases. This CDR3 region has 17 residues. Per germline, CDR1 SGDLS and CDR2 YYNGEE. The ends lost 4 bases at V and 9 bases at J; junction bases unmatched: 15. Combining the CDR3 with reference TRBV9 and TRBJ2-1 gives the whole variable domain DSGVTQTPKHLITATGQRVTLRCSPRSGDLSVYWYQQSLDQGLQFLIQYYNGEERAKGNILERFSAQQFPDLHSELNLSSLELGDSALYFCASSFPTSGTGGSEQFFGPGTRLTVL.

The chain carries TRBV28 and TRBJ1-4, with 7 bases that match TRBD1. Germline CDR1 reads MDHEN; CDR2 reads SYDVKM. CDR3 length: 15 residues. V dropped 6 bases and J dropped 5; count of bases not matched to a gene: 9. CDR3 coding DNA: TGTGCCAGCAGGAGATACAGGGGCGGGAATGAAAAACTGTTTTTT. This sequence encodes CASRRYRGGNEKLFF.

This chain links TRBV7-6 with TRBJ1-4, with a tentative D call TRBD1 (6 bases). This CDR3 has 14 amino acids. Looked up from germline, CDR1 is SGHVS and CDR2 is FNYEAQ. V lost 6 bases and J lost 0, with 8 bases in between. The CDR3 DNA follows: TGTGCCAGCAGGAAGGGGGCAACTAATGAAAAACTGTTTTTT. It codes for CASRKGATNEKLFF.

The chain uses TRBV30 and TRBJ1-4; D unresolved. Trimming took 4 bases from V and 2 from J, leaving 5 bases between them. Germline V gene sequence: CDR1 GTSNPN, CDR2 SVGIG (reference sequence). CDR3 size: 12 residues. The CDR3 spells CAWKQTNEKLFF. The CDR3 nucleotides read TGTGCCTGGAAACAGACTAATGAAAAACTGTTTTTT.

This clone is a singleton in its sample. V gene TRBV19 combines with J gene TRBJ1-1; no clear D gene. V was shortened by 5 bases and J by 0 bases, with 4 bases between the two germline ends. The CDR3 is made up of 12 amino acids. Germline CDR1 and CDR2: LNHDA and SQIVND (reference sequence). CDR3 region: CASSGLNTEAFF. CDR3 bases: TGTGCCAGTAGTGGGCTGAACACTGAAGCTTTCTTT.

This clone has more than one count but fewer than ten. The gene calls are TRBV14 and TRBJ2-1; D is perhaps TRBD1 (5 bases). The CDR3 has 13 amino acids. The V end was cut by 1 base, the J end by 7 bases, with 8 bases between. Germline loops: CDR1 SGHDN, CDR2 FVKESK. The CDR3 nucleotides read TGTGCCAGCAGCCAAGTGCAGGGAAATGAGCAGTTCTTC. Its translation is CASSQVQGNEQFF.

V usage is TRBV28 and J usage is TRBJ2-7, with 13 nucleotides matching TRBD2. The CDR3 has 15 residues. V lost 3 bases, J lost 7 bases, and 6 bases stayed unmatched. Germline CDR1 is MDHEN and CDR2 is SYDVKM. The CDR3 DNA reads TGTGCCAGCAGTTTTGGACTAGCGGGAGCTCGGGAGCAGTACTTC. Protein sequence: CASSFGLAGAREQYF. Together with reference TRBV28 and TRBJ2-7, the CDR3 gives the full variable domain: DVKVTQSSRYLVKRTGEKVFLECVQDMDHENMFWYRQDPGLGLRLIYFSYDVKMKEKGDIPEGYSVSREKKERFSLILESASTNQTSMYLCASSFGLAGAREQYFGPGTRLTVT.

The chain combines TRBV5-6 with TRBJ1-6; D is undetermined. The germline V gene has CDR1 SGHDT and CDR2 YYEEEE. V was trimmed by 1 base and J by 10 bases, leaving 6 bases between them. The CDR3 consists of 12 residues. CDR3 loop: CASSLYESPLHF. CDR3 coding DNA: TGTGCCAGCAGCTTGTACGAGTCACCCCTCCACTTT.

In DNA, the CDR3 is TGCGCCAGCAGCCAGCATACAGGGAACTATGGCTACACCTTC. Protein: CASSQHTGNYGYTF. The chain links TRBV4-3 to TRBJ1-2, with D perhaps matching TRBD1 (6 bases). Trimming shortened V by 3 bases and J by 2 bases, and 10 bases separated the two germline ends. CDR1 and CDR2 (germline): LGHNA, YSLEER. The CDR3 covers 14 residues.

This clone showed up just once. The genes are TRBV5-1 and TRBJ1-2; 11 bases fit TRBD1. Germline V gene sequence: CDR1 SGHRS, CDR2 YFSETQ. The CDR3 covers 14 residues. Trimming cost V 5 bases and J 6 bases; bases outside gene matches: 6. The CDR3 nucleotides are TGCGCCAGCAGAACACCGGGACAGGGGGATGGCTACACCTTC. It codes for CASRTPGQGDGYTF. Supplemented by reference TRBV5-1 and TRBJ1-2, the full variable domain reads KAGVTQTPRYLIKTRGQQVTLSCSPISGHRSVSWYQQTPGQGLQFLFEYFSETQRNKGNFPGRFSGRQFSNSRSEMNVSTLELGDSALYLCASRTPGQGDGYTFGSGTRLTVV.